This T cell receptor (beta chain) was observed in a study of T cell repertoires in cytomegalovirus infection. On the study more broadly: Recently identified HLA-C-restricted CMV epitopes and well-studied HLA-B-restricted CMV epitopes were used by the study. Matching HLA type and CMV infection were both indicated by public TCR beta signatures. General study points: The ex vivo response was dominated by HLA-C-restricted CMV-specific TCR beta clonotypes.

One entry per CDR3 protein, called by TCRdb with MiXCR from the reads. The repertoire has some 940,000 distinct CDR3 sequences, 31% of them found once; the top ten carry over 11%. On this clonotype itself: Its antigen is not known.

This CDR3 has 14 amino acids. Germline CDR1 and CDR2: SGHTS and YDEGEE. Material: cultured CD8+ T cells from PBMCs, obtained from culture after CMV antigen stimulation. The receptor comes from a human donor in good health (CMV status not recorded). Some clones in this sample may be carry-over from other donors' samples. The chain uses TRBV5-8 and TRBJ2-7, with 8 bases lining up with TRBD1. The CDR3 nucleotides read TGTGCCAGCAGCTTCGGACAGGGCTCCCACGAGCAGTACGTC. Amino acid sequence: CASSFGQGSHEQYV.